This T cell receptor (beta chain) was identified in a study of cytomegalovirus exposure and HLA in healthy donors. TCRdb's table, derived via immunoSEQ multiplex PCR, lists solely in-frame clones and lacks some. This table has roughly 180,000 clones, 86% appearing once. The V gene lost 10 bases and the J gene lost 11 bases, with 17 bases spanning the gap. Germline V gene sequence: CDR1 MDHEN, CDR2 SYDVKM. The CDR3 totals 11 residues. The V call is TRBV28, the J call TRBJ1-1; no firm D call. Sequenced sample: PBMCs. The source is a man aged 30 to 39 in good health and CMV-seropositive. The CDR3 here is CAIGGLRRAFF. The CDR3 nucleotides are TGTGCCATAGGAGGACTGAGGCGGGCTTTCTTT.